This T cell receptor (beta chain) was sequenced for a study of CD8+ T cells in alopecia areata. Background on the study: It was oral tofacitinib, at 5 to 10 mg twice daily, that treated patients received.

Study outcomes and limitations: An increase in clonality over normal scalp was evident in lesional scalp, especially alopecia totalis/universalis.

On this clone itself: Its antigen is still unknown.

Sequencing used cDNA as its template, made by extracting RNA and reverse transcribing it. Only in-frame clones appear in the TCRdb table, and some are missing; sequencing was by immunoSEQ multiplex PCR. The table shows approximately 150,000 clones, with roughly 66% occurring only once. Peripheral blood and lesional scalp punch biopsies were taken from alopecia areata patients. Germline values: CDR1 SGHRS, CDR2 YFSETQ. CDR3 length: 15 amino acids. The V segment lost 2 bases and the J segment 0 bases; nucleotides outside the gene matches: 4. The V gene is TRBV5-1, the J gene TRBJ2-5; TRBD2 matches at 7 bases. This receptor was taken from a human donor with alopecia areata. Sequencing used CD8+ T cells sorted from blood, obtained at week 0. CDR3: CASSFRGGDQETQYF. DNA of the CDR3: TGCGCCAGCAGCTTTCGGGGAGGGGACCAAGAGACCCAGTACTTC.